This TCR beta chain came from a study of T cells in Graves' hyperthyroidism and ophthalmopathy. CDR3 length: 15 amino acids. The germline V gene has CDR1 SEHNR and CDR2 FQNEAQ (reference sequence). V was shortened by 0 bases and J by 10 bases, with 18 bases between the two germline ends. The investigators amplified TCR beta CDR3 regions from RNA transcripts. First-round RT-PCR with HTBI primers amplified the TCR CDR3 region. TCRdb recomputed calls from the multiplex PCR reads with MiXCR, one row per CDR3 protein. The table shows 470,000 or so distinct CDR3 sequences, with less than 25% occurring only once. Diagnosis relied on clinical symptoms, serum thyroxine and TRAb, thyroid ultrasound and orbital computed tomography.

The chain carries TRBV7-9 and TRBJ1-2; D is possibly TRBD1 (5 bases). This receptor was taken from a man between 18 and 29 years old with Graves' hyperthyroidism. The sequenced sample consisted of blood. The CDR3 nucleotides read TGTGCCAGCAGCTTAGCCTCGGTTAAGGGGATAGTCTACACCTTC. This sequence encodes CASSLASVKGIVYTF.